This TCR beta chain appears in the sequencing data of a study of cytomegalovirus exposure and HLA in healthy donors. Whole-study context: One earlier analysis, a look at 180 million or so T cells, found some 100 million unique TCR beta sequences. General observations from the study: Associated with HLA alleles at 0.05 false discovery rate in a later analysis were about 17,000 TCR beta sequences. It was reported that TCR beta sequences correctly inferred the HLA-A and HLA-B alleles for most subjects.

Primers for the PCR totalled 60 Vbeta and 13 Jbeta. How the authors handled the data: Per a later analysis, the number of unique TCR beta chains was some 82 million, of which about 11 million were shared. This table comes from immunoSEQ multiplex PCR, and its TCRdb copy is limited to in-frame clones, with some not included. The D gene and trimming were derived from the DNA, and the V and J assignments and clone size from that table. Counted here are more than 110,000 clones, roughly three quarters occurring once; the ten biggest clones make up about 3.8%. This clone appeared once. Its antigen is unknown. CDR3 length equals 19 residues. The germline CDR1 and CDR2 sequences are SGDLS and YYNGEE. V dropped 3 bases and J dropped 4; count of bases not matched to a gene: 13.

The chain carries TRBV9 and TRBJ2-1, with 13 bases that match TRBD2. Sequencing was carried out using PBMCs. The receptor's source is a man aged 18-30 years in good health and CMV-seronegative. The CDR3 sequence: CASSAESGTSGKGYNEQFF. CDR3 coding DNA: TGTGCCAGCAGCGCCGAATCCGGGACTAGCGGGAAAGGATACAATGAGCAGTTCTTC.